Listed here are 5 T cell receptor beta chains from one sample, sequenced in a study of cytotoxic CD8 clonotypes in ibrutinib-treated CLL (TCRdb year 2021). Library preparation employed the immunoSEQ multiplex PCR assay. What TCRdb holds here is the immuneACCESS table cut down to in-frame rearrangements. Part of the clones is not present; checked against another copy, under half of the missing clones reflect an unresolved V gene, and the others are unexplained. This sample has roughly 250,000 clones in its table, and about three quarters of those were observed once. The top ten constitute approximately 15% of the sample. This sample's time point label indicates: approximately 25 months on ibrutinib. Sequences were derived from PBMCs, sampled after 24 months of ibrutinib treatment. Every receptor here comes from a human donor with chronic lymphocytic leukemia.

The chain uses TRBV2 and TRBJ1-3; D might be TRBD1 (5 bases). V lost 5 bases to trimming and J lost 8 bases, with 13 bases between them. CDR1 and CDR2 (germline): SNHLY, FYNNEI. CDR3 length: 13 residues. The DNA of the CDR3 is TGTGCCAGCAGTTTTCAGGGTGGGGACACCATATATTTT. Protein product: CASSFQGGDTIYF.

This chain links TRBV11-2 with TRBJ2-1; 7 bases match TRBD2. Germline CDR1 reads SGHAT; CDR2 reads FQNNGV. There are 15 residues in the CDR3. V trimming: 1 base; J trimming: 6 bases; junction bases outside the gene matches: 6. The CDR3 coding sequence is TGTGCCAGCAGCTTAGGATCTAGCGGCGGCAATGAGCAGTTCTTC. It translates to CASSLGSSGGNEQFF.

The CDR3 protein is CASSSLTGLYNYGYTF. The CDR3 region has the DNA TGTGCCAGCAGCTCTCTGACAGGTCTATATAACTATGGCTACACCTTC. The chain carries TRBV7-9 and TRBJ1-2; a weak D match, TRBD1 (6 bases). This CDR3 spans 16 amino acids. Per the germline V gene, CDR1 is SEHNR and CDR2 is FQNEAQ (reference sequence). V lost 4 bases, J lost 1 base, and 16 bases lay in between.

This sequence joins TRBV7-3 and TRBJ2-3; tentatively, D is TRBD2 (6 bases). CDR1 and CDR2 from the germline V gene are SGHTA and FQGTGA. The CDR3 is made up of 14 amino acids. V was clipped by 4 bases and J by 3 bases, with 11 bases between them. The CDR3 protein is CASSSGLLTDTQYF. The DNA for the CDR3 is TGTGCCAGCAGCTCGGGACTCCTAACAGATACGCAGTATTTT.

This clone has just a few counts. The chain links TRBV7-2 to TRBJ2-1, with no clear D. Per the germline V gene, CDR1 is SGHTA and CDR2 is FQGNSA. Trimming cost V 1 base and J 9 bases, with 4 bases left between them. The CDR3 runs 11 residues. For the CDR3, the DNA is TGTGCCAGCAGCTTAGGTAGTGAGCAGTTCTTC. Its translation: CASSLGSEQFF.